This record looks at one TCR beta chain sequence and its context. Its specific antigen is unknown. Nothing much larger sits one base from this clone, and base qualities are not available. Using the deep immunoSEQ assay, multiplex PCR amplified TCR CDR3 regions from genomic DNA. Extracted genomic DNA from each cell subset was spread evenly across all wells of several immunoSEQ 96-well plates, with each plate serving as a replicate. For sorted subsets, approximately 190 ng of genomic DNA, equivalent to some 33,000 T cell genomes, went into each replicate PCR. The purified libraries were quantified using a Qubit 3.0 fluorometer, sized with a Bioanalyzer 2100, and then quantified again using the KAPA Library Quantification kit. Each immunoSEQ 96-well plate was sequenced on its own single-read 150-cycle Illumina NextSeq 550 flow cell. As for the authors' bioinformatics: Because the immunoSEQ output included only junctional sequences and no quality scores, the filtering could not be the same as the filtering used for full-length reads. Sequences were annotated with PyIR, a Python wrapper for IgBLAST v1.9, using IMGT germline references to assign V/J genes and CDR3. Reads were removed for weak V/J assignments (E-value above 1e-6), missing CDR3, stop codons, out-of-frame junctions, or ambiguous translated residues. A V3J clonotype was defined by an identical inferred V gene, J gene, and CDR3 amino acid sequence. To compute the percentage overlap between repertoires, the number of shared unique clonotypes was divided by the size of the smaller repertoire. RTK rarefaction, the Chao1 estimator, and Recon v2.1 estimates of unobserved clonotypes were used to assess repertoire richness. OLGA was used to compute generation probabilities for all TCRbeta clonotypes that the gDNA method yielded from a handful of donors. TCRdb took over this immuneACCESS table, retaining in-frame rearrangements with V and J assigned. Such tables are incomplete; in checked studies, under half of the missing clones stem from an unresolved V gene, and the remainder is unexplained. V and J calls and clone size come straight from that table; D and trimming were deduced from the DNA. In all, the sample holds about 2,200,000 clones, and roughly 91% of those were seen once. Over 1.5% of the sample goes to the ten largest clones.

According to the germline V gene, CDR1 reads MGHRA and CDR2 reads YSYEKL. V ends up 0 bases short and J 4 bases short, with an unmatched junction base count of 9. The CDR3, cysteine through phenylalanine, is 18 amino acids long. The CDR3 DNA has 54 bases and is translated from base 1. For the CD8 naive samples, CD45RO-negative cells were positively selected for CCR7, yielding a CD45RA+CCR7+ population from which TemRA cells were excluded. The donors were healthy, HIV-negative adults who had no recently reported acute infections or vaccinations. Every donor was a Caucasian adult residing in Nashville, Tennessee, USA. After blood collection by leukapheresis, PBMCs were isolated using Ficoll-Histopaque density gradient centrifugation and then cryopreserved in the vapor phase of liquid nitrogen. Purity and quantity of every magnetically sorted T cell population were checked by analytical flow cytometry. Genomic DNA was isolated from every sorted fraction and measured by UV absorbance on a Nanodrop 2000c.

This entry belongs to a study of shared clonotypes between healthy human individuals (dated by TCRdb to the early 2020s). Context from the whole study: The cohort included three men and two women between 18 and 49 years of age. For each donor, three plates each were used for CD4 naive and CD4 memory, two plates were used for CD8 naive, and one plate was used for CD8 memory. To estimate repertoire size and how much clonotype sharing occurs between individuals, the study deeply sequenced the blood TCR repertoires of roughly 5 healthy adults. Libraries were prepared and TCR repertoires were sequenced by different laboratories using diverse techniques, in order to increase sequencing depth and limit assay-specific biases. Leukapheresis yielded between about 0.9 and 10 billion PBMCs per donor.

Paper-wide results and their limitations: Pairwise subsampling indicated that sequencing depth was expected to affect the degree of clonotype sharing among donors. Incomplete sequencing was indicated by rarefaction of sorted-subset datasets, despite the large sequencing depth. The genetic and exposure-history diversity represented was limited by the small number of donors. Sampling was restricted to blood, and TCR repertoires in tissues likely differ from the TCR repertoires found in blood. Larger estimated clonotype richness was generally found for naive subsets than for memory subsets. Clonotypes shared by all four sorted-subset donors showed higher generation probabilities than non-shared clonotypes. Across four donors, around 5.4% of naive CD4, around 3.3% of naive CD8, 2.3% of memory CD4, and 0.4% of memory CD8 clonotypes were shared.

The origin of this receptor is a man younger than 35 in good health. Some clones in this sample may be carry-over from other donors' samples. Sequenced: naive CD8+ T cells from PBMCs. The cell subset or site label, read with the paper, signifies: CD45RA+CCR7+. The sequence is built from TRBV4-1 and TRBJ2-3, and 11 bases in between align with TRBD2. The DNA reads TGCGCCAGCAGCCAAGAACTAGCGGGAGAGGGTTCGTCAGATACGCAGTATTTT. It translates to CASSQELAGEGSSDTQYF.